This T cell receptor (beta chain) was captured by sequencing in a study of immune heterogeneity within non-small cell lung tumors. Study overall: Tumors were classified as 4 squamous cell carcinomas, about ten non-squamous carcinomas and 1 not otherwise specified.

The CDR3 consists of 11 residues. Losses at the gene ends were 6 bases for V and 6 bases for J; bases not matched to a gene: 1. Germline CDR1 and CDR2: SGHAT and FQDESV (reference sequence). This clonotype occurred a few times. Its antigen is unknown. The study, taken as a whole, reports: The repertoire of each individual patient held high-frequency T-cell receptor beta clonotypes that were largely distinct from those of other patients. Identical dominant CDR3 beta clonotypes were found repeatedly across the tumor sites of a single patient, and these appeared alongside high-frequency clones that were unique to particular tumor locations.

Multiplex PCR (32 V and 13 J primers) was used to amplify the TCR beta CDR3. TCRdb processed the multiplex PCR reads anew with MiXCR; each CDR3 protein has one entry. The table shows approximately 3,100 distinct CDR3 sequences, with 25% to 35% occurring only once. TCRs were amplified from roughly 600 ng gDNA of bulk tumor per sample. Several biopsies per primary tumor, spaced far apart, were taken during surgery. Curative surgical treatment was performed in patients who had newly diagnosed, untreated non-small cell lung cancer. Every donor was a newly diagnosed non-small cell lung cancer patient having surgery with curative intent.

This chain links TRBV11-1 with TRBJ1-1; 7 bases are a match to TRBD1. Sequencing was carried out using lung tumor tissue. The sequence came from a man aged 60 to 69 with non-small cell lung cancer. In nucleotides, the CDR3 is TGTGCCAGCAGGACAGGGCCTGAAGCTTTCTTT. It translates to CASRTGPEAFF.